This TCR beta chain was identified in a study of response to subunit inactivated influenza vaccine. TCRdb reanalysed the RT-PCR reads using MiXCR and keeps one entry per CDR3 protein. The sample consists of 400,000 to 650,000 distinct CDR3 sequences, approximately 7.7% of them appearing once. Study-level results: The authors proposed limited new T cell recruitment per seasonal influenza vaccination.

This clonotype was recorded many times. Its matching antigen is unknown. The sequenced sample was PBMCs from blood, obtained roughly 24 months after vaccination. The TCR originated in a man aged 45 to 75 who received an inactivated influenza vaccine.

The DNA of the CDR3 is TGTGCCAGCAGGAAGGGTCAGCGGATTGATGAGCAGTTCTTC. Translation gives CASRKGQRIDEQFF. The chain couples TRBV11-1 to TRBJ2-1; D is perhaps TRBD2 (5 bases). Germline V lookup: CDR1 SGHAT, CDR2 FQDESV (reference sequence). This CDR3 has 14 amino acids. The ends were cut back, 6 bases at V and 8 bases at J, with 17 bases in the middle.